The text below deals with one T cell receptor (beta chain). This entry comes from a study of technical replicates of blood from four donors. The CDR3 sequence is 14 residues long. V was trimmed by 5 bases and J by 5 bases, leaving 16 bases between them. Germline V CDR1 and CDR2: KGHSH, LQKENI. The assay was immunoSEQ multiplex PCR, and TCRdb's table has in-frame clones only and misses some. The sample gives under 95,000 clones, approximately 94% of which show up once; roughly 0.25% is in the top ten. Specimen: T cells isolated from PBMCs. The chain combines TRBV18 with TRBJ2-7; D is unresolved. The TCR sequence derives from a human donor in good health. The CDR3 sequence is CASSKNVAGDEQYF. Here the CDR3 DNA reads TGTGCCAGCTCAAAAAACGTCGCAGGTGACGAGCAGTACTTC.